The entry below describes one T cell receptor beta chain. Its antigen is still unknown. Per-base quality was not reported, and no clone a single base away is much larger than it. The source of the sample is a study of OX40 agonist ivuxolimab in advanced cancers. Study-wide context: Ivuxolimab was a fully human IgG2 agonistic monoclonal antibody targeting the costimulatory receptor OX40 (CD134). Partial responses were achieved by three dose-escalation patients, of whom one had hepatocellular carcinoma and two had cutaneous melanoma. Prior anti-PD-1, anti-PD-L1 or anti-CTLA-4 therapy was permitted, and approximately 41% of dose-escalation patients had received checkpoint inhibitors. Peripheral TCRbeta sequencing aimed to test whether ivuxolimab altered TCR sequence diversity and caused clonal T-cell expansion. The paper reports the monotherapy dose-escalation portion (N = 52 patients) of the phase I ivuxolimab trial. Intravenous ivuxolimab was administered to patients every 2 weeks at six dose levels: 0.01, 0.1, 0.3, 1.5, 3 and 10 mg/kg. In the dose-escalation cohort, more than 75% of patients were male, and the mean age was approximately 60 years, with a range of about 23 to 85. Of the 50 to 55 dose-escalation patients, hepatocellular carcinoma was present in some 19, melanoma in roughly 15, renal cell carcinoma in 9 and head and neck cancer in 9. General study outcomes and caveats: In the 0.1-3.0 mg/kg groups, partial responders were among the patients with the lowest normalized peripheral clonal expansion, particularly in CD8+ T cells. At doses of 0.1 to 3.0 mg/kg, clonal expansion of both CD4+ and CD8+ blood T cells was observed from baseline to week 6. Antigen specificity was not determined for the clonally expanded peripheral T cells. After ivuxolimab, more expanded clones were found on average in CD8+ T cells than in CD4+ T cells. Low levels of normalized T-cell clonal expansion were also seen in some patients who did not respond.

To sequence the TCRbeta CDR3 region, genomic DNA was isolated from the sorted cells. TCRbeta CDR3 regions were sequenced using the immunoSEQ Assay. TCRdb holds this immuneACCESS table with in-frame rearrangements only. Some clones are missing; in checked studies, unresolved V genes explain under half, and the rest has no known cause. The sample yields tens of thousands of clones; around 87% were counted once. The ten largest account for roughly 6% of the sample. Patients with a history of autoimmune disease or receiving systemic immunosuppression were excluded from the trial. Peripheral blood for TCR sequencing was collected from all dose cohorts at baseline, on cycle 4 day 1, and on cycle 7 day 1. Samples were obtained from an open-label, multicenter, first-in-human phase I dose-escalation trial of ivuxolimab. The trial enrolled adults with locally advanced or metastatic head and neck squamous cell, hepatocellular, melanoma or renal cell carcinoma. Before TCR sequencing, CD4+ T cells and CD8+ T cells were sorted from peripheral blood as separate populations.

CDR1 PRHDT and CDR2 FYEKMQ are derived from the germline V gene (reference sequence). V is shortened by 2 bases, J by 0 bases, and the region joining them spans 8 bases. There are 14 amino acids in the CDR3, from cysteine to phenylalanine inclusive. Only CDR3 DNA is held: 42 bases, read in frame from base 1. This chain is built from TRBV13 and TRBJ2-7; the D gene remains uncertain. The source material was CD4+ or CD8+ T cells sorted from blood, sampled in a trial of the OX40 agonist ivuxolimab. The clonotype comes from an adult with an advanced solid tumor such as melanoma, head and neck, liver or kidney cancer. The CDR3 region reads CASSLMASSYEQYF. The nucleotide sequence is given as TGTGCCAGCAGCTTAATGGCCTCCTCCTACGAGCAGTACTTC.